Sequencing of this T cell receptor (beta chain) was carried out in a study of glioma-infiltrating T cells. The CDR3 extends over 13 amino acids. V was pared by 0 bases and J by 5 bases, with 5 bases between. Germline CDR1 and CDR2: LGHDT and YNNKEL (reference sequence). Using RNA template, CDR3s of TCR alpha and beta were amplified with iRepertoire arm-PCR. TCRdb recomputed calls from the multiplex PCR reads with MiXCR, one row per CDR3 protein. This sample has around 130,000 distinct CDR3 sequences, with around 25% found just once. This clonotype turned up a few times. The clonotype was recovered from a human donor with low-grade glioma or glioblastoma, undergoing nonglioma brain surgery, or in good health (not recorded which). V is TRBV3-1 and J is TRBJ1-5; D call uncertain. The sample taken for sequencing was glioma tissue, nonneoplastic brain tissue, or PBMCs (not recorded which). CDR3 protein: CASSQERDQPQHF. The DNA for the CDR3 is TGTGCCAGCAGCCAAGAAAGGGATCAGCCCCAGCATTTT.